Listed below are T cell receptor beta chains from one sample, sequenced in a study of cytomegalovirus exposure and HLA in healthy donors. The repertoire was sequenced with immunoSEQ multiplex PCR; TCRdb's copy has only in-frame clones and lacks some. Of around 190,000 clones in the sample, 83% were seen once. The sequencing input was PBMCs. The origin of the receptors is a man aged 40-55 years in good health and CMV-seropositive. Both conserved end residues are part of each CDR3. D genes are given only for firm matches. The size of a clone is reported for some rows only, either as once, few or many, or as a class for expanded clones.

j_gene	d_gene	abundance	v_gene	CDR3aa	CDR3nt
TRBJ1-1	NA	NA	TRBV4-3	CASSQGGGMLAEAFF	TGCGCCAGCAGCCAAGGGGGGGGAATGCTAGCTGAAGCTTTCTTT
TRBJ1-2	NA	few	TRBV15	CATSRDVGGGYTF	TGTGCCACCAGCAGAGATGTCGGGGGTGGCTACACCTTC
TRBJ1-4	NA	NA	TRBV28	CASSRTDFNEKLFF	TGTGCCAGCAGTAGGACAGACTTTAATGAAAAACTGTTTTTT
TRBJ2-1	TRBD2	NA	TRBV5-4	CASSLLATDEQFF	TGTGCCAGCAGCTTACTAGCGACGGATGAGCAGTTCTTC
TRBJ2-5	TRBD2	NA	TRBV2	CASSRGLAGETQYF	TGTGCCAGCAGTCGCGGACTAGCGGGAGAGACCCAGTACTTC
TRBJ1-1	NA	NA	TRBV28	CASQTTGLNTEAFF	TGTGCCAGCCAAACTACAGGGTTGAACACTGAAGCTTTCTTT
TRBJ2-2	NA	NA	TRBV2	CASSEALEGTGELFF	TGTGCCAGCAGTGAAGCGCTCGAGGGCACCGGGGAGCTGTTTTTT
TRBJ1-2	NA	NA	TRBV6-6	CASGLIRADGYTF	TGTGCCAGCGGATTAATCAGGGCAGATGGCTACACCTTC
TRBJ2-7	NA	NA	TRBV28	CASSLSRVYEQYF	TGTGCCAGCAGTTTATCCAGGGTGTACGAGCAGTACTTC
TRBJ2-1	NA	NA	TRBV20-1	CSVRLNEQFF	TGCAGTGTTAGACTTAATGAGCAGTTCTTC
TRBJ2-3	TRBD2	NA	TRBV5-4	CASSLAGGGTDTQYF	TGTGCCAGCAGCTTGGCCGGCGGGGGAACAGATACGCAGTATTTT
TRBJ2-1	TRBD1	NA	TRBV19	CASSILVGQTEQFF	TGTGCCAGTAGTATATTAGTGGGACAGACTGAGCAGTTCTTC
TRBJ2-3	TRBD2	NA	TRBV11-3	CASSFGGERADTQYF	TGTGCCAGCAGCTTTGGGGGGGAGCGCGCAGATACGCAGTATTTT
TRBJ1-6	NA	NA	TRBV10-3	CAISPGGSGFTLHF	TGTGCCATCAGTCCGGGGGGGTCTGGCTTCACCCTCCACTTT
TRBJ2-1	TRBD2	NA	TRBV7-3	CASSSTSGNYNEQFF	TGTGCCAGCAGCTCTACTAGCGGCAACTACAATGAGCAGTTCTTC
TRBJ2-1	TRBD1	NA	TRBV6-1	CASSTGTDYNEQFF	TGTGCCAGCAGTACCGGGACAGACTACAATGAGCAGTTCTTC
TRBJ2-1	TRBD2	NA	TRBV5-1	CASTSGGGGSYNEQFF	TGCGCCAGCACCTCGGGCGGGGGGGGCTCCTACAATGAGCAGTTCTTC
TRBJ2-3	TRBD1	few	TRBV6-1	CASSPGTGFTDTQYF	TGTGCCAGCAGCCCCGGGACAGGGTTCACAGATACGCAGTATTTT
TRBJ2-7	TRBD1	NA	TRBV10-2	CASTTTGGAEQYF	TGCGCCAGCACCACGACAGGGGGCGCCGAGCAGTACTTC
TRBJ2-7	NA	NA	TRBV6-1	CASSEARRVEVLGQYF	TGTGCCAGCAGTGAAGCCAGGAGGGTGGAGGTACTCGGGCAGTACTTC
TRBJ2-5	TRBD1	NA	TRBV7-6	CASSLRPGQEIQETQYF	TGTGCCAGCAGCCTAAGGCCGGGACAGGAGATTCAAGAGACCCAGTACTTC
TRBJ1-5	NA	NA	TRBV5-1	CASRTGLDQPQHF	TGCGCCAGCAGAACAGGGTTGGATCAGCCCCAGCATTTT
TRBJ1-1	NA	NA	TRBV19	CASSTPGHIGAEAFF	TGTGCCAGTAGTACTCCGGGACACATAGGCGCTGAAGCTTTCTTT
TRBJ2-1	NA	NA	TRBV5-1	CASSWTESSYNEQFF	TGCGCCAGCAGTTGGACAGAAAGCTCCTACAATGAGCAGTTCTTC
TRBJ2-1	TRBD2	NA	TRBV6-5	CASSGGGEQFF	TGTGCCAGTAGCGGGGGGGGTGAGCAGTTCTTC
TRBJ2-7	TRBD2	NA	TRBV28	CASSLFTSGIKEQYF	TGTGCCAGCAGTTTATTCACTAGCGGGATAAAGGAGCAGTACTTC
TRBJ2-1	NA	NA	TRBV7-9	CASSAPSWDEQFF	TGTGCCAGCAGCGCCCCTAGCTGGGATGAGCAGTTCTTC
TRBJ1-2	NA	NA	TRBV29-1	CSVTGEYYGHTF	TGCAGCGTTACGGGAGAGTACTATGGCCACACCTTC
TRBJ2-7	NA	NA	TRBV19	CAVQGEPYEQYF	TGTGCCGTACAGGGTGAGCCCTACGAGCAGTACTTC
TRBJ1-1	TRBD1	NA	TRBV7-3	CASSLYVGTGQRTEAFF	TGTGCCAGCAGCCTATACGTCGGGACAGGGCAGAGAACTGAAGCTTTCTTT
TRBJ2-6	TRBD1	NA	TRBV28	CASSVAGTVYSGANVLTF	TGTGCCAGCAGTGTAGCCGGGACAGTCTACTCTGGGGCCAACGTCCTGACTTTC
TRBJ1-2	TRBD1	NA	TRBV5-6	CASSSGQTNYGYTF	TGTGCCAGCAGTTCGGGACAGACTAACTATGGCTACACCTTC
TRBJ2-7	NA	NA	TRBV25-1	CASSGGVYEQYF	TGTGCCAGCAGCGGGGGAGTGTACGAGCAGTACTTC
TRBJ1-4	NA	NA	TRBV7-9	CASSLDHGITNEKLFF	TGTGCCAGCAGCTTAGATCACGGGATTACTAATGAAAAACTGTTTTTT
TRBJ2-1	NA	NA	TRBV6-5	CASRPGYGNEQFF	TGTGCCAGCAGACCCGGTTACGGCAATGAGCAGTTCTTC
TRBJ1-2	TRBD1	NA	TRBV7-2	CASSPRTGTGVFNYGYTF	TGTGCCAGCAGCCCCCGAACTGGGACAGGAGTTTTTAACTATGGCTACACCTTC
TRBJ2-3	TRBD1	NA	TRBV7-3	CASSSQGDSTDTQYF	TGTGCCAGCAGCTCCCAGGGGGATAGCACAGATACGCAGTATTTT
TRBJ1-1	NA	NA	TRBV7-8	CASSLDGARHTEAFF	TGTGCCAGCAGCTTAGATGGGGCAAGGCACACTGAAGCTTTCTTT
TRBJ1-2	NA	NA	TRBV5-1	CASSSGPGGYGYTF	TGCGCCAGCAGCTCGGGACCGGGGGGCTATGGCTACACCTTC
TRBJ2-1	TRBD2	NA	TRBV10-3	CAISASREGLSSEQFF	TGTGCCATCAGTGCCTCGCGGGAGGGCCTCAGTAGTGAGCAGTTCTTC
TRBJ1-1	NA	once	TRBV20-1	CSASHSRGAFF	TGCAGTGCTAGTCATTCGCGCGGGGCTTTCTTT
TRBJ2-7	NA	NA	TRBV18	CASSGAEQYF	TGTGCCAGCTCAGGGGCCGAGCAGTACTTC
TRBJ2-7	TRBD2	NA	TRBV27	CASSYPAGGGSYEQYF	TGTGCCAGCAGTTACCCAGCGGGAGGAGGTAGCTACGAGCAGTACTTC
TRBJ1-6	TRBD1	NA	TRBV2	CASRGTGADNSPLHF	TGTGCCAGCAGAGGGACAGGGGCCGATAATTCACCCCTCCACTTT
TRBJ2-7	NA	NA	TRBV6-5	CASSQTSYEQYF	TGTGCCAGCAGCCAGACTAGTTACGAGCAGTACTTC
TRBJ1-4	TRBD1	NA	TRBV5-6	CASSLDRAGEKLFF	TGTGCCAGCAGCCTGGACAGGGCTGGGGAAAAACTGTTTTTT
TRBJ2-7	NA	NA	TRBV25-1	CASSHPGVLSYEQYF	TGTGCCAGCAGCCACCCGGGGGTTCTCTCCTACGAGCAGTACTTC
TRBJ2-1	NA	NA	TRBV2	CASSEALLRTKEQFF	TGTGCCAGCAGTGAAGCGCTTCTGAGGACAAAAGAGCAGTTCTTC
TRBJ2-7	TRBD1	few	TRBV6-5	CASRRDRSSYEQYF	TGTGCCAGCAGAAGGGACAGAAGCTCCTACGAGCAGTACTTC
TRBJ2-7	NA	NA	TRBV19	CASSIGQAYEQYF	TGTGCCAGTAGTATAGGACAGGCTTACGAGCAGTACTTC
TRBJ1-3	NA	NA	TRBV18	CASSPTVISGNTIYF	TGTGCCAGCTCACCGACAGTGATCTCTGGAAACACCATATATTTT
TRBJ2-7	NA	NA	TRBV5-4	CASSFLYEQYF	TGTGCCAGCAGCTTTCTCTACGAGCAGTACTTC
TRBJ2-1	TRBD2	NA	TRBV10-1	CASSENLAGYNEQFF	TGCGCCAGCAGTGAGAATCTAGCGGGTTACAATGAGCAGTTCTTC
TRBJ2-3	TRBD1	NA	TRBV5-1	CASSIQGARGDTQYF	TGCGCCAGCAGCATACAGGGGGCGCGGGGGGATACGCAGTATTTT
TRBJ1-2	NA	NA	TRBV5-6	CASSLIRWGRGPSNYGYTF	TGTGCCAGCAGCTTGATTAGGTGGGGCAGGGGCCCCTCTAACTATGGCTACACCTTC
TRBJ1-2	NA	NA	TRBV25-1	CASSPGDYGYTF	TGTGCCAGCAGTCCCGGTGATTATGGCTACACCTTC